These T cell receptor beta chains were read from a single sample in a study of beta chain features in type 1 diabetes. Using immunoSEQ multiplex PCR, the repertoire was profiled, and TCRdb retains in-frame clones only, with some absent. In the table there are about 400,000 clones, roughly 13% of which are singletons. Specimen: naive CD4+ T cells from blood. The receptors stem from a man aged 18 to 29 in good health. The conserved cysteine and the conserved F or W are not part of the CDR3 here.

j_call | v_call | cdr3_aa
TRBJ2-7 | TRBV15 | ATSEAGIRTYEQY
TRBJ2-1 | TRBV7-7 | ASSLDPSGGNEQF
TRBJ2-3 | TRBV6-5 | ASSYEATAGDTQY
TRBJ2-7 | TRBV18 | ASSPDRSIYEQY
TRBJ1-2 | TRBV2 | ASSATGDRAHYGYT
TRBJ2-5 | TRBV27 | ASSFWPGETQY
TRBJ2-2 | TRBV5-6 | ASSLYSGKDTGELF
TRBJ2-1 | TRBV7-9 | ASSSTGKRNEQF
TRBJ1-1 | TRBV20-1 | STGFSTEAF
TRBJ1-1 | TRBV7-9 | ASSLPRGNTEAF
TRBJ1-2 | TRBV29-1 | SVETRQYGYT
TRBJ2-3 | TRBV5-1 | ASSDDRGRSDTQY
TRBJ1-1 | TRBV30 | AWSKQGGSTEAF
TRBJ1-2 | TRBV4-2 | ASSPRQGYYGYT
TRBJ2-4 | TRBV30 | AWAISGGGPGIQY
TRBJ2-1 | TRBV2 | ASSEQGGGYNEQF
TRBJ1-1 | TRBV6-5 | ASSSTGRAEAF
TRBJ2-7 | TRBV5-4 | ASSSQGRSSYEQY
TRBJ2-7 | TRBV30 | AWTLGGGVGEQY
TRBJ2-4 | TRBV2 | ASIERTGKNIQY
TRBJ2-3 | TRBV4-3 | ARSQEYRSGRSDTQY
TRBJ1-1 | TRBV28 | ASSLREGAF
NA | TRBV28 | ASSPALTYEQY
TRBJ1-5 | TRBV6-5 | ASRKQGLNQPQH
TRBJ2-3 | TRBV6-6 | ASNPSRGSRTDTQY
TRBJ2-3 | TRBV5-5 | ASRQQGVSTDTQY
TRBJ1-1 | TRBV19 | ASSTTENTEAF
TRBJ1-2 | TRBV29-1 | SVEVVGGYGYT
TRBJ1-2 | TRBV7-9 | ASSLGAGYT
TRBJ2-7 | TRBV19 | ASSGYGGEQY